This T cell receptor (beta chain) was captured by sequencing in a study of cytomegalovirus exposure and HLA in healthy donors. Study information: When 300 to 400 donors were genotyped, about 80% of them were found to fall in the Caucasian-associated ancestry cluster. General observations from the study: Among TCR sequences, most were rare, though some public TCRs appeared in many donors.

Use of 60 Vbeta and 13 Jbeta primers characterized the PCR. Libraries were prepared by immunoSEQ multiplex PCR; TCRdb keeps only in-frame clonotypes and omits some of them. The sample lists roughly 190,000 clones, around 80% occurring once. Concerning this clone itself: The antigen remains unidentified.

The CDR3 consists of 16 residues. The V gene end was trimmed by 2 bases and the J gene end by 4 bases; junction bases not matched to a gene: 6. CDR1 and CDR2 (germline): SGHRS, YFSETQ. V usage is TRBV5-1 and J usage is TRBJ2-1; 10 bases fit TRBD2. Sequenced sample: PBMCs. The sequence was obtained from a woman aged 30 to 39 in good health and CMV-seropositive. The CDR3 DNA sequence: TGCGCCAGCAGCTTTGATGCGGGACTAGCGTACAATGAGCAGTTCTTC. Translating it yields CASSFDAGLAYNEQFF.